This T cell receptor (beta chain) was captured by sequencing in a study of blood T cells in healthy people across ages. This clonotype was found a few times. Its antigen is currently unknown. General observations from the study: Per-million-T-cell TCR beta diversity fell roughly linearly with age. Strong correlation existed between TCR beta diversity and naive T cell percentage.

CDR1 is KGHDR and CDR2 is SFDVKD in the germline V gene. The CDR3 loop spans 13 amino acids. Deletions cut 9 bases from V and 5 bases from J, with 13 bases between. Primed by a sample-barcoded 5' primer and a J-beta primer mix, a second PCR proceeded for about 6 to 12 cycles. TCRdb ran MiXCR on the 5' RACE reads and lists one entry per CDR3 protein. The sample yields over 500,000 distinct CDR3 sequences, about 27% seen once. The sample was also linked to a second study, of T cells of mothers and their children. That study reports: Sequencing returned over 8.5 million TCR beta CDR3 reads per mother and several million per child.

Source material: blood. The sequence was collected from a boy younger than 10 in good health. The rearrangement links TRBV24-1 to TRBJ1-5; D remains ambiguous. CDR3 region: CATYTGPHQPQHF. In DNA form, the CDR3 reads TGTGCCACCTATACCGGGCCTCATCAGCCCCAGCATTTT.